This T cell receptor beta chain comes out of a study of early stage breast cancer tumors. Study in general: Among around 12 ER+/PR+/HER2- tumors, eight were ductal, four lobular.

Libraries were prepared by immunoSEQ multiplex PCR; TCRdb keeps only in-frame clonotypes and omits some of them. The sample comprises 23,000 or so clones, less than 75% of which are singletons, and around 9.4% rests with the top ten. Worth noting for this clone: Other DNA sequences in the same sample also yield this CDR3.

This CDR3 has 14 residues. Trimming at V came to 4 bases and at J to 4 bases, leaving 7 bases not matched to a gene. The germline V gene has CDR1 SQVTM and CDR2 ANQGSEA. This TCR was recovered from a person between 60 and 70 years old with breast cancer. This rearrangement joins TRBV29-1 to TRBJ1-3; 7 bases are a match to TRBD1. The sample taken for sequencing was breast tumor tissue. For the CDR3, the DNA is TGCAGCGTTGGGCTAGGACAGGTGGGAAACACCATATATTTT. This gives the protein CSVGLGQVGNTIYF.